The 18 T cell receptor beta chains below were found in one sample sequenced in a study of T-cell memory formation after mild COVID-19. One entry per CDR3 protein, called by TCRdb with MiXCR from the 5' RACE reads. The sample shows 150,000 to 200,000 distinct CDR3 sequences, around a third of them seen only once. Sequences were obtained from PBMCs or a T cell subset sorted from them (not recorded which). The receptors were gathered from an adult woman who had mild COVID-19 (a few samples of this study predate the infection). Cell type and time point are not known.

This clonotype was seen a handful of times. The CDR3 loop reads CASSLEVTVSYEQYF. Written as DNA, the CDR3 is TGCGCCAGCAGCCTAGAGGTAACAGTCTCCTACGAGCAGTACTTC. The chain links TRBV4-3 to TRBJ2-7, with D unclear. The CDR3 has 15 residues. Per the germline V gene, CDR1 is LGHNA and CDR2 is YSLEER. The V gene lost 4 bases and the J gene lost 0 bases, with 13 bases spanning the gap.

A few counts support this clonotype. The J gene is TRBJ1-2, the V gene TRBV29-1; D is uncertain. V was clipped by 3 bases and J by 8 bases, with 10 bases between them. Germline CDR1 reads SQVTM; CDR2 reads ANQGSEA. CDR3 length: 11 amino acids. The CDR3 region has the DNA TGCAGCGTTGACCGGGCCGGAGGCTACACCTTC. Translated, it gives CSVDRAGGYTF.

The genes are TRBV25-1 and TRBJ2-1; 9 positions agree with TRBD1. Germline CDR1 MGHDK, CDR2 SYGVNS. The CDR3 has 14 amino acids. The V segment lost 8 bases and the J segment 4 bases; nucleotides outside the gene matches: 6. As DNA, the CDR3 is TGTGCCAGCGGGGCAGGACAGGGGTACAATGAGCAGTTCTTC. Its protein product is CASGAGQGYNEQFF. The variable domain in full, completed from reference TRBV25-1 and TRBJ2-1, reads EADIYQTPRYLVIGTGKKITLECSQTMGHDKMYWYQQDPGMELHLIHYSYGVNSTEKGDLSSESTVSRIRTEHFPLTLESARPSHTSQYLCASGAGQGYNEQFFGPGTRLTVL.

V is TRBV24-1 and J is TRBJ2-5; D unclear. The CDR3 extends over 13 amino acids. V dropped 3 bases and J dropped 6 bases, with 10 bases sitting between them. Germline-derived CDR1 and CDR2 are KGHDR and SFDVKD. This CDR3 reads CATSDALAQTQYF. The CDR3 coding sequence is TGTGCCACCAGTGATGCCTTGGCGCAGACCCAGTACTTC.

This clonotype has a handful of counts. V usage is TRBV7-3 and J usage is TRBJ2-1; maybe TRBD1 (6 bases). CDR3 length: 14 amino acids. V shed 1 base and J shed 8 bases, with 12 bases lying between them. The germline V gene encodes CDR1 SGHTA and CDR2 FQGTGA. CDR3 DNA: TGTGCCAGCAGCTTAATCGGGACATCCCATGAGCAGTTCTTC. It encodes CASSLIGTSHEQFF. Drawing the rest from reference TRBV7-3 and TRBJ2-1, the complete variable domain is GAGVSQTPSNKVTEKGKYVELRCDPISGHTALYWYRQSLGQGPEFLIYFQGTGAADDSGLPNDRFFAVRPEGSVSTLKIQRTERGDSAVYLCASSLIGTSHEQFFGPGTRLTVL.

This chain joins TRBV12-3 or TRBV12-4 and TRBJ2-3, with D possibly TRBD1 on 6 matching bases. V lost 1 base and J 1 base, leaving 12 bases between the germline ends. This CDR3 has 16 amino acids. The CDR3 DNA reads TGTGCCAGCAGTTTAGGACAGGCGCGCGGCACAGATACGCAGTATTTT. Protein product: CASSLGQARGTDTQYF.

This CDR3 is CASSQVRNTGELFF. The CDR3 nucleotides read TGCGCCAGCAGCCAAGTGCGGAACACCGGGGAGCTGTTTTTT. The J gene is TRBJ2-2, the V gene TRBV4-1; D gene unclear. This CDR3 comprises 14 residues. The V end was cut by 1 base, the J end by 1 base, with 4 bases between. Germline CDR1 is MGHRA and CDR2 is YSYEKL.

The CDR3 DNA is TGTGCCAGCAGTGACACAAACCCCGGGGGGGAGACCCAGTACTTC. Its protein product is CASSDTNPGGETQYF. This chain links TRBV25-1 with TRBJ2-5, with 7 bases fitting TRBD2. Germline CDR1 and CDR2: MGHDK and SYGVNS. CDR3 length: 15 residues. J lost 5 bases, V lost 3 bases, and 9 bases had no gene match. The entire variable domain, with the rest obtained from reference TRBV25-1 and TRBJ2-5, is as follows: EADIYQTPRYLVIGTGKKITLECSQTMGHDKMYWYQQDPGMELHLIHYSYGVNSTEKGDLSSESTVSRIRTEHFPLTLESARPSHTSQYLCASSDTNPGGETQYFGPGTRLLVL.

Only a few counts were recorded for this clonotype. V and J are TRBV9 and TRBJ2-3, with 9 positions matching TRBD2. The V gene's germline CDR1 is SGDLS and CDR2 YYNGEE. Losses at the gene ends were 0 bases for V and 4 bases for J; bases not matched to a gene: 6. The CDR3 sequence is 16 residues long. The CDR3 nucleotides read TGTGCCAGCAGCGTAGGGGTAGCGGGGGTGTCAGATACGCAGTATTTT. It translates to CASSVGVAGVSDTQYF.

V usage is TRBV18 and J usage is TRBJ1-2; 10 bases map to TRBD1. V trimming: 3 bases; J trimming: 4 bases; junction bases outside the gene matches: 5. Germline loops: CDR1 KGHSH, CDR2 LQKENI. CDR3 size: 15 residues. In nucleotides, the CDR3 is TGTGCCAGCTCACCCGGGACAGGGGTTAGCTATGGCTACACCTTC. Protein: CASSPGTGVSYGYTF.

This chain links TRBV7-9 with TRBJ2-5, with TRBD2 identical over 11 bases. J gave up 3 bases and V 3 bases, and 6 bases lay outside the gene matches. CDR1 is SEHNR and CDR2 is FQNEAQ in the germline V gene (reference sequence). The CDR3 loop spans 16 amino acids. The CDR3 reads CASSFGTSGGEETQYF. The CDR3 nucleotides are TGTGCCAGCAGCTTCGGAACTAGCGGGGGAGAAGAGACCCAGTACTTC.

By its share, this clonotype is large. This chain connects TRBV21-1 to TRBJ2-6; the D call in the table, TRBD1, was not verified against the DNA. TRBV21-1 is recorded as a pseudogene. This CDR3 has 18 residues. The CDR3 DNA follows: TGTGCCAGCAGGAAATCTACGGGACGCCTCTCTGGGGCCAACGTCCTGACTTTC. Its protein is CASRKSTGRLSGANVLTF.

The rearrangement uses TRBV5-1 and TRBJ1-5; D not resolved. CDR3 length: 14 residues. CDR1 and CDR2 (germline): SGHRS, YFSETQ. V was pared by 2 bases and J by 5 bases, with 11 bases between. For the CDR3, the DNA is TGCGCCAGCAGCTTCGTAAGCCCCGATCAGCCCCAGCATTTT. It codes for CASSFVSPDQPQHF.

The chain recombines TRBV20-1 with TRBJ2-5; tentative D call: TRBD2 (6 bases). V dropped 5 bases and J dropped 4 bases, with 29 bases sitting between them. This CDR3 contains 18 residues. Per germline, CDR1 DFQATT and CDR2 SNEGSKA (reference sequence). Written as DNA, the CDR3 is TGCAGTGCTCCCGCCCCGTCGAGTAGCGGCCTGTTGGGAGAGACCCAGTACTTC. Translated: CSAPAPSSSGLLGETQYF.

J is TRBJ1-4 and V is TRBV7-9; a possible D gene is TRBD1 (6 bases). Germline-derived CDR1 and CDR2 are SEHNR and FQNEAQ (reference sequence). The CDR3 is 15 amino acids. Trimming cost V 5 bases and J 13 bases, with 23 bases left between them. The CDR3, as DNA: TGTGCCAGCAGCCCGGTAGTGGGGGCCGGCGGTAGACTGTTTTTT. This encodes CASSPVVGAGGRLFF.

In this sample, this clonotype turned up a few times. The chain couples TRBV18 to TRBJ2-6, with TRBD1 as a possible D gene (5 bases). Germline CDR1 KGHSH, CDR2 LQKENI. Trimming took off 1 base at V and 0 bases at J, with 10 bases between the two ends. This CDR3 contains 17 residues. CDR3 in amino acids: CASSPRDRSSGANVLTF. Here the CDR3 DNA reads TGTGCCAGCTCACCACGCGACAGAAGCTCTGGGGCCAACGTCCTGACTTTC.

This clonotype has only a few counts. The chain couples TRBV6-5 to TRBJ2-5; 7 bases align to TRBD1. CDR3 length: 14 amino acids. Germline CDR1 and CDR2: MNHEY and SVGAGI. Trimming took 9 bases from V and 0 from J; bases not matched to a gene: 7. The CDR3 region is CASRQGRNQETQYF. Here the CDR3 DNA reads TGTGCCAGTAGACAGGGCCGCAACCAAGAGACCCAGTACTTC.

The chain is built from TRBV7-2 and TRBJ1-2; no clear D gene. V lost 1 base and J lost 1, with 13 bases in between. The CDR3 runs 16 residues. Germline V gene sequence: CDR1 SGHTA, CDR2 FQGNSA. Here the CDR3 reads CASSLGVTWGNYGYTF. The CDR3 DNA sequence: TGTGCCAGCAGCTTAGGTGTCACCTGGGGTAACTATGGCTACACCTTC.